The 22 T cell receptor beta chains below were found in one sample sequenced in a study of T cell changes during pregnancy in multiple sclerosis. Measured with immunoSEQ multiplex PCR; TCRdb has only the in-frame clones, and not every one. The table lists some 80,000 clones, just under 95% of them singletons. The starting material was peripheral blood, obtained in the first trimester of pregnancy. The receptors were sampled from a female donor with multiple sclerosis, enrolled in a pregnancy study.

This clone was seen once. The chain couples TRBV29-1 to TRBJ1-1, with D possibly matching TRBD1 (5 bases). The CDR3 loop spans 10 amino acids. The V and J ends lost 7 bases and 7 bases respectively, with 10 bases between them. The germline CDR1 and CDR2 sequences are SQVTM and ANQGSEA. The CDR3 sequence: CSALRGEAFF. The CDR3 DNA reads TGCAGCGCCCTTAGGGGTGAAGCTTTCTTT.

The chain couples TRBV21-1 to TRBJ1-5. TRBV21-1 is designated a pseudogene. The CDR3 length is 14 residues. CDR3 sequence (DNA): TGTGCCAGCAGCAAGAATGGACGGGGATCGCCCCAGCATTTT. It codes for CASSKNGRGSPQHF.

The DNA of the CDR3 is TGTGCCAGCAGTTTATTGGGGCAGGGTTTAAGTGGCTACACCTTC. It specifies CASSLLGQGLSGYTF. The rearrangement uses TRBV27 and TRBJ1-2; D is perhaps TRBD1 (5 bases). V shed 1 base and J shed 7 bases, with 16 bases lying between them. Germline lookup yields CDR1 MNHEY and CDR2 SMNVEV (reference sequence). CDR3 length: 15 amino acids.

The rearrangement joins TRBV6-5 to TRBJ1-1; TRBD1 agrees at 7 bases. The CDR3 is made up of 14 amino acids. Germline lookup yields CDR1 MNHEY and CDR2 SVGAGI. After removal of 3 bases from V and 5 bases from J, the junction contained 6 bases not matched to a gene. The CDR3 region is CASSYQGEHTEAFF. The CDR3 DNA sequence: TGTGCCAGCAGTTATCAGGGGGAACATACTGAAGCTTTCTTT.

The chain couples TRBV7-9 to TRBJ1-5; no reliable D call. Germline lookup yields CDR1 SEHNR and CDR2 FQNEAQ (reference sequence). The CDR3 is 16 residues long. Trimming cost V 2 bases and J 0 bases, with 11 bases left between them. CDR3 DNA: TGTGCCAGCAGCTTATGGGAGGGAGATAGCAATCAGCCCCAGCATTTT. Protein product: CASSLWEGDSNQPQHF.

The V and J genes are TRBV28 and TRBJ2-1, with TRBD1 as a possible D gene (6 bases). The CDR3 is 16 amino acids. Germline assignment: CDR1 MDHEN and CDR2 SYDVKM. Trimming shortened V by 7 bases and J by 0 bases, and 16 bases separated the two germline ends. The CDR3 region has the DNA TGTGCCAGCACTCCCCCAGCAGGGGTCTCCTACAATGAGCAGTTCTTC. It codes for CASTPPAGVSYNEQFF.

A word on this clone: The germline gene is not matched at one end of the junction; a read error may be the cause. This chain connects TRBV6-5 to TRBJ1-4, with unresolved D. The V gene's germline CDR1 is MNHEY and CDR2 SVGAGI. This CDR3 is built from 13 residues. The CDR3 loop is CASRMTGESPWVF. The CDR3 DNA follows: TGTGCCAGCAGGATGACGGGAGAGAGCCCCTGGGTTTTT.

The chain joins TRBV30 to TRBJ2-1; 12 nucleotides match TRBD2. Looked up from germline, CDR1 is GTSNPN and CDR2 is SVGIG (reference sequence). J was trimmed by 8 bases and V by 2 bases; bases with no gene match: 7. This CDR3 has 15 amino acids. CDR3 loop: CAWSTGLAGIDEQFF. CDR3 nucleotides: TGTGCCTGGAGTACCGGACTAGCGGGAATCGATGAGCAGTTCTTC.

The genes are TRBV27 and TRBJ2-1; no clear D gene. The V gene lost 5 bases and the J gene lost 0 bases, with 17 bases spanning the gap. This CDR3 is built from 17 residues. Germline CDR1 is MNHEY and CDR2 is SMNVEV (reference sequence). The CDR3 DNA sequence: TGTGCCAGCAGTCCACGAGAGCCCTCAAGCTCCTACAATGAGCAGTTCTTC. Translated: CASSPREPSSSYNEQFF.

This sequence joins TRBV4-1 and TRBJ1-1; D is unclear. V dropped 5 bases and J dropped 4 bases, with 8 bases sitting between them. Per the germline V gene, CDR1 is MGHRA and CDR2 is YSYEKL. The CDR3 consists of 12 residues. CDR3 DNA sequence: TGCGCCAGCAGCTCCGGGAGCACTGAAGCTTTCTTT. Its translation is CASSSGSTEAFF.

V is TRBV19 and J is TRBJ2-1; 11 nucleotides line up with TRBD1. CDR1 and CDR2 from the germline V gene are LNHDA and SQIVND (reference sequence). V lost 5 bases, J lost 8 bases, and 5 bases stayed unmatched. This CDR3 is 14 amino acids long. CDR3 coding DNA: TGTGCCAGTAGTGAAGGGACAGGGGGGGATGAGCAGTTCTTC. It codes for CASSEGTGGDEQFF.

The chain uses TRBV29-1 and TRBJ1-1; tentative D call: TRBD1 (6 bases). The V end lost 1 base, the J end lost 5 bases, and 20 bases lay between the germline ends. This CDR3 region has 16 residues. Germline V gene data show CDR1 as SQVTM and CDR2 as ANQGSEA. In DNA, the CDR3 is TGCAGCGTTGAAGGCTCATCCGACAGGTCCCCTACTGAAGCTTTCTTT. Its translation is CSVEGSSDRSPTEAFF.

On this clone: In the same sample, other DNA sequences code for this CDR3. The rearrangement links TRBV5-1 to TRBJ2-7; 11 positions agree with TRBD2. The CDR3 sequence is 17 residues long. CDR1 is SGHRS, CDR2 YFSETQ, per germline. The J segment lost 1 base and the V segment lost 3 bases, leaving 9 bases of the junction unmatched. CDR3: CASSSQSGTSGSYEQYF. The CDR3 region has the DNA TGCGCCAGCAGCTCACAGTCCGGGACTAGCGGTTCCTACGAGCAGTACTTC. The full variable domain, in which reference TRBV5-1 and TRBJ2-7 provide the parts outside the CDR3, is KAGVTQTPRYLIKTRGQQVTLSCSPISGHRSVSWYQQTPGQGLQFLFEYFSETQRNKGNFPGRFSGRQFSNSRSEMNVSTLELGDSALYLCASSSQSGTSGSYEQYFGPGTRLTVT.

This chain joins TRBV27 and TRBJ2-4, with 12 bases matching TRBD2. This CDR3 region has 15 residues. Germline CDR1 and CDR2: MNHEY and SMNVEV (reference sequence). J gave up 6 bases and V 4 bases, and 4 bases lay outside the gene matches. The CDR3 DNA sequence: TGTGCCAGCAGTTCACGGGGACTAGCGGGAAACATTCAGTACTTC. Its protein product is CASSSRGLAGNIQYF.

The chain is built from TRBV2 and TRBJ2-7; 8 nucleotides line up with TRBD1. Germline trimming cut 7 bases from V and 1 base from J; bases unmatched to any gene: 6. The CDR3 length is 14 residues. Per the germline V gene, CDR1 is SNHLY and CDR2 is FYNNEI. The CDR3 loop reads CASTTGVDSYEQYF. CDR3 nucleotide sequence: TGTGCCAGCACGACAGGGGTAGATTCCTACGAGCAGTACTTC.

The chain carries TRBV7-9 and TRBJ1-5; 11 bases are a match to TRBD1. V lost 4 bases, J lost 4 bases, and 9 bases stayed unmatched. This CDR3 spans 17 amino acids. Germline CDR1 and CDR2: SEHNR and FQNEAQ (reference sequence). The CDR3 bases are TGTGCCAGCAGCTCGTCGGACAGGGGGCCCATAAATCAGCCCCAGCATTTT. Translated, it gives CASSSSDRGPINQPQHF.

The chain recombines TRBV6-6 with TRBJ1-2; possible D gene TRBD1, 5 bases. Trimming pared 10 bases from V and 4 bases from J, leaving 16 bases between. Germline V gene data show CDR1 as MNHNY and CDR2 as SVGAGI (reference sequence). This CDR3 is built from 13 residues. The CDR3 DNA reads as TGTGCCACCAATGGGGGGAGTATCTATGGCTACACCTTC. As protein: CATNGGSIYGYTF.

The rearrangement uses TRBV28 and TRBJ2-7, with TRBD1 as a possible D gene (5 bases). Germline V gene data show CDR1 as MDHEN and CDR2 as SYDVKM. The CDR3 is made up of 15 amino acids. The V end was cut by 4 bases, the J end by 0 bases, with 13 bases between. The CDR3 coding sequence is TGTGCCAGCAGTTCGACAGAGCCTTTCTCCTACGAGCAGTACTTC. It specifies CASSSTEPFSYEQYF.

The chain combines TRBV27 with TRBJ2-6; D unresolved. The CDR3 has 15 residues. In germline, CDR1 is MNHEY, CDR2 SMNVEV (reference sequence). V was shortened by 4 bases and J by 2 bases, with 9 bases between the two germline ends. The CDR3 coding sequence is TGTGCCAGCAGTTCGAAAGCTCCTGGGGCCAACGTCCTGACTTTC. Protein sequence: CASSSKAPGANVLTF.

J is TRBJ2-5 and V is TRBV7-9; 7 nucleotides agree with TRBD1. J gave up 5 bases and V 4 bases, and 7 bases lay outside the gene matches. The CDR3 loop spans 14 amino acids. The germline gives CDR1 SEHNR, CDR2 FQNEAQ (reference sequence). The CDR3 DNA sequence: TGTGCCAGCAGCTCGACAGGGTTCGGGGAGACCCAGTACTTC. Its protein product is CASSSTGFGETQYF.

The genes are TRBV6-1 and TRBJ2-7, with D possibly being TRBD2 (7 bases). The CDR3 is 15 residues long. Deletions cut 2 bases from V and 7 bases from J, with 18 bases between. Germline V CDR1 and CDR2: MNHNS, SASEGT. The CDR3 loop is CASSETGGRASEQYF. The CDR3 region has the DNA TGTGCCAGCAGTGAAACGGGGGGCAGGGCGAGTGAGCAGTACTTC.

The genes are TRBV5-1 and TRBJ2-5; possible D gene TRBD1, 5 bases. V lost 4 bases and J 2 bases, leaving 9 bases between the germline ends. The germline V gene encodes CDR1 SGHRS and CDR2 YFSETQ. The CDR3 runs 13 residues. DNA of the CDR3: TGCGCCAGCAGCGGCGACAGTCAAGAGACCCAGTACTTC. Protein product: CASSGDSQETQYF. Full variable domain (remainder filled in from reference TRBV5-1 and TRBJ2-5): KAGVTQTPRYLIKTRGQQVTLSCSPISGHRSVSWYQQTPGQGLQFLFEYFSETQRNKGNFPGRFSGRQFSNSRSEMNVSTLELGDSALYLCASSGDSQETQYFGPGTRLLVL.